These 28 T cell receptor beta chains came from one sample sequenced in a study of identical twins. TCRdb reprocessed the 5' RACE reads via MiXCR and lists one record per CDR3 protein. The sample has 300,000 to 400,000 distinct CDR3 sequences; 8.5% to 10% are singletons. The specimen was naive T cells sorted from blood. The source of these receptors is a woman in her forties or fifties in good health.

The chain recombines TRBV15 with TRBJ1-2; 7 positions agree with TRBD1. Per germline, CDR1 LNHNV and CDR2 YYDKDF (reference sequence). The CDR3 has 15 residues. V was pared by 0 bases and J by 7 bases, with 8 bases of the junction left unmatched. CDR3 in amino acids: CATSREARGRSGYTF. Here the CDR3 DNA reads TGTGCCACCAGCAGAGAGGCGAGGGGGCGGAGTGGCTACACCTTC.

The table lists this clonotype with many counts. The chain joins TRBV24-1 to TRBJ1-2; D gene uncertain. CDR1 KGHDR and CDR2 SFDVKD come from the germline V gene. V was trimmed by 0 bases and J by 2 bases, leaving 6 bases between them. CDR3 size: 14 residues. The CDR3 is CATSDLNRNYGYTF. The CDR3 DNA sequence: TGTGCCACCAGTGATTTGAACAGAAACTATGGCTACACCTTC.

At least ten counts were recorded for this clonotype. The chain combines TRBV3-1 with TRBJ2-1; 12 bases fit TRBD2. With 7 bases clipped from V and 2 bases from J, the junction kept 3 bases outside the gene matches. The CDR3 has 15 residues. The V gene's germline CDR1 is LGHDT and CDR2 YNNKEL (reference sequence). CDR3 region: CASTLAGGTYNEQFF. In DNA form, the CDR3 reads TGTGCCAGCACCCTAGCGGGAGGGACCTACAATGAGCAGTTCTTC.

For this clonotype: This may arise from a read error, as a much more abundant clone is one base away. The chain couples TRBV6-5 to TRBJ2-5; a possible D gene is TRBD1 (6 bases). Germline V gives CDR1 MNHEY, CDR2 SVGAGI. The CDR3 runs to 13 residues. CDR3 in amino acids: CASSYPGVETLYF. The DNA for the CDR3 is TGTGCCAGCAGTTACCCAGGGGTAGAGACCCTGTACTTC.

This clonotype was seen many times. V gene TRBV12-3 or TRBV12-4 combines with J gene TRBJ2-2, with a weak D call TRBD1 (6 bases). V was trimmed by 7 bases and J by 6 bases, leaving 6 bases between them. CDR3 length: 11 residues. For the CDR3, the DNA is TGTGCCAGCAAGGGGGCCGGGGAGCTGTTTTTT. Residues: CASKGAGELFF.

This clonotype was seen ten or more times. The chain carries TRBV28 and TRBJ2-2; 8 bases match TRBD2. Germline CDR1 MDHEN, CDR2 SYDVKM. This CDR3 spans 15 amino acids. V was clipped by 3 bases and J by 8 bases; unmatched bases: 8. CDR3 residues: CASSLLAGSRGELFF. The CDR3 DNA is TGTGCCAGCAGTTTGCTAGCGGGTTCTCGAGGGGAGCTGTTTTTT.

This clonotype was observed at least ten times. In DNA, the CDR3 is TGTGCCAGCAGGGGAGCGGGAGCTGTCGGGGAGCTGTTTTTT. This translates into CASRGAGAVGELFF. The chain uses TRBV28 and TRBJ2-2; 8 bases match TRBD2. Germline lookup yields CDR1 MDHEN and CDR2 SYDVKM. The J segment lost 7 bases and the V segment lost 6 bases, leaving 7 bases of the junction unmatched. This CDR3 comprises 14 residues.

This clonotype was observed a single time. The V call is TRBV6-6, the J call TRBJ1-2, with D perhaps TRBD1 (6 bases). Germline CDR1 reads MNHNY; CDR2 reads SVGAGI (reference sequence). CDR3 length: 13 residues. Trimming removed 7 bases from V and 2 bases from J, with 11 bases in between. Written as DNA, the CDR3 is TGTGCCAGCACATTCAGGGGAAACTATGGCTACACCTTC. Protein sequence: CASTFRGNYGYTF.

This rearrangement joins TRBV7-8 to TRBJ2-1, with D perhaps TRBD1 (5 bases). Trimming removed 2 bases at V and 2 bases at J, with 13 bases between. Germline V gives CDR1 SGHVS, CDR2 FQNEAQ. This CDR3 contains 16 residues. The CDR3 sequence is CASSLRGGSTYNEQFF. The CDR3 DNA reads TGTGCCAGCAGCTTAAGGGGCGGCAGCACCTACAATGAGCAGTTCTTC. Drawing the rest from reference TRBV7-8 and TRBJ2-1, the complete variable domain is GAGVSQSPRYKVAKRGQDVALRCDPISGHVSLFWYQQALGQGPEFLTYFQNEAQLDKSGLPSDRFFAERPEGSVSTLKIQRTQQEDSAVYLCASSLRGGSTYNEQFFGPGTRLTVL.

This clonotype was observed a handful of times. The chain carries TRBV9 and TRBJ2-1; D tentatively fits TRBD1 or TRBD2 (5 bases each). In germline, CDR1 is SGDLS, CDR2 YYNGEE. The CDR3 extends over 12 amino acids. V lost 0 bases, J lost 10 bases, and 8 bases lay in between. The CDR3 spells CASSVVGDEQFF. For the CDR3, the DNA is TGTGCCAGCAGCGTAGTGGGGGACGAGCAGTTCTTC.

In this sample, this clonotype turned up many times. This rearrangement joins TRBV9 to TRBJ2-1; 7 bases line up with TRBD2. Per the germline V gene, CDR1 is SGDLS and CDR2 is YYNGEE. The CDR3 extends over 12 amino acids. V lost 3 bases, J lost 9 bases, and 3 bases stayed unmatched. The CDR3 sequence is CASSAGLFEQFF. The CDR3, as DNA: TGTGCCAGCAGCGCGGGACTATTTGAGCAGTTCTTC.

The table lists this clonotype with many counts. This chain links TRBV7-9 with TRBJ2-2; D not resolved. Germline V gene data show CDR1 as SEHNR and CDR2 as FQNEAQ (reference sequence). Trimming removed 7 bases at V and 2 bases at J, with 8 bases between. The CDR3 runs to 13 residues. CDR3: CASIPRNTGELFF. The CDR3 region has the DNA TGTGCCAGCATCCCCCGTAACACCGGGGAGCTGTTTTTT.

The chain carries TRBV20-1 and TRBJ2-2; 8 nucleotides agree with TRBD2. V was pared by 6 bases and J by 6 bases, with 9 bases of the junction left unmatched. CDR3 length equals 14 residues. Germline CDR1 reads DFQATT; CDR2 reads SNEGSKA (reference sequence). This CDR3 is CSAPGLAGSGELFF. CDR3 in DNA: TGCAGTGCCCCCGGACTAGCTGGGTCCGGGGAGCTGTTTTTT.

This clonotype was seen a few times. The genes are TRBV12-3 or TRBV12-4 and TRBJ2-1; no clear D. This CDR3 contains 11 residues. The ends were cut back, 6 bases at V and 15 bases at J, with 15 bases in the middle. In DNA, the CDR3 is TGTGCCAGCAGCGAACTTGGTTCTCCGTTCTTC. It translates to CASSELGSPFF.

This clonotype was found many times. The chain has TRBV11-3 and TRBJ2-1, with D maybe TRBD2 (6 bases). Germline CDR1 reads SGHNT; CDR2 reads YENEEA. Trimming left V 5 bases short and J 8 bases short, with 13 bases between. The CDR3 covers 13 residues. The CDR3 here is CASSPGGEYEQFF. CDR3 DNA sequence: TGTGCCAGCAGCCCCGGGGGAGAATATGAGCAGTTCTTC.

This clonotype was counted between two and nine times. The chain employs TRBV7-2 and TRBJ2-6; tentatively, D is TRBD1 (6 bases). Trimming took 5 bases from V and 3 from J, leaving 17 bases between them. Per the germline V gene, CDR1 is SGHTA and CDR2 is FQGNSA. The CDR3 runs to 17 residues. The CDR3 DNA reads TGTGCCAGCAGCCCGATGAAGGCAGGGGATGGGGCCAACGTCCTGACTTTC. Residues: CASSPMKAGDGANVLTF.

This chain links TRBV6-5 with TRBJ2-1; no reliable D call. Germline V gene lookup returns CDR1 MNHEY and CDR2 SVGAGI. The CDR3 has 13 residues. V dropped 7 bases and J dropped 5 bases, with 12 bases sitting between them. CDR3 in amino acids: CASTSDQNNEQFF. The CDR3 DNA reads as TGTGCCAGCACCTCGGACCAAAACAATGAGCAGTTCTTC.

This clonotype has a handful of counts. The DNA is omitted, as the CDR3 cannot be located on it reliably, and the CDR3 follows TCRdb's listing. The chain recombines TRBV27 with TRBJ2-1; the table assigns TRBD2, which was not confirmed against the DNA. The V gene's germline CDR1 is MNHEY and CDR2 SMNVEV (reference sequence). The CDR3 sequence runs 13 residues, both termini included. CDR3 sequence reads: CASRVGGGSGEFF.

This clonotype was seen ten or more times. The chain links TRBV12-3 or TRBV12-4 to TRBJ2-5; D possibly corresponds to TRBD2 (5 bases). Trimming took 3 bases from V and 7 from J, leaving 12 bases between them. The CDR3 loop spans 13 amino acids. In nucleotides, the CDR3 is TGTGCCAGCAGTTTTAAGCTCCGGGGGACCCAGTACTTC. Translating it yields CASSFKLRGTQYF.

The sample holds a few counts of this clonotype. The CDR3 nucleotides are TGTGCCAGCAGTACTAGCGGGAGTCCCCCCGGTGAGCAGTTCTTC. It translates to CASSTSGSPPGEQFF. The gene calls are TRBV6-5 and TRBJ2-1; 11 positions match TRBD2. There are 15 residues in the CDR3. The V gene's germline CDR1 is MNHEY and CDR2 SVGAGI. The V gene end was trimmed by 5 bases and the J gene end by 9 bases; junction bases not matched to a gene: 9.

This clonotype was picked up a small number of times. The chain links TRBV6-2 or TRBV6-3 to TRBJ2-2, with D maybe TRBD1 (5 bases). Germline CDR1 MNHEY, CDR2 SVGEGT. The CDR3 consists of 16 residues. Trimming stripped 7 bases from V and 3 bases from J, with 18 bases between. CDR3 coding DNA: TGTGCCAGCATATTAGACAGAACCCGGTACACCGGGGAGCTGTTTTTT. It is translated as CASILDRTRYTGELFF.

The rearrangement links TRBV2 to TRBJ2-3; 7 nucleotides agree with TRBD1. The CDR3 has 17 amino acids. V gave up 3 bases and J gave up 0 bases; unmatched junction bases: 9. Germline V gene data show CDR1 as SNHLY and CDR2 as FYNNEI. CDR3 sequence reads: CASSDRGGSSSTDTQYF. The DNA for the CDR3 is TGTGCCAGCAGTGACCGAGGGGGCAGTTCTAGCACAGATACGCAGTATTTT. The complete variable domain, with remaining parts taken from reference TRBV2 and TRBJ2-3, reads EPEVTQTPSHQVTQMGQEVILRCVPISNHLYFYWYRQILGQKVEFLVSFYNNEISEKSEIFDDQFSVERPDGSNFTLKIRSTKLEDSAMYFCASSDRGGSSSTDTQYFGPGTRLTVL.

This clonotype has a count of ten or more. The chain uses TRBV7-9 and TRBJ2-1; 7 bases agree with TRBD2. The CDR3 runs 15 residues. After removal of 1 base from V and 0 bases from J, the junction contained 0 bases not matched to a gene. Germline V gene data show CDR1 as SEHNR and CDR2 as FQNEAQ (reference sequence). In nucleotides, the CDR3 is TGTGCCAGCAGCTTAGGGACTAGCTCCTACAATGAGCAGTTCTTC. Residues: CASSLGTSSYNEQFF.

The J gene is TRBJ1-6, the V gene TRBV29-1, with 7 bases lining up with TRBD1. The V gene's germline CDR1 is SQVTM and CDR2 ANQGSEA. J was trimmed by 5 bases and V by 4 bases; bases with no gene match: 8. The CDR3 spans 15 residues. The CDR3, as DNA: TGCAGCGTTGGACCCCAGGGGGACAATAATTCACCCCTCCACTTT. Protein sequence: CSVGPQGDNNSPLHF.

V is TRBV6-5 and J is TRBJ2-7, with D unresolved. Germline CDR1 is MNHEY and CDR2 is SVGAGI. Trimming left V 5 bases short and J 4 bases short, with 15 bases between. CDR3 length equals 14 residues. The CDR3 is CASSADAVQYEQYF. The DNA for the CDR3 is TGTGCCAGCAGTGCTGATGCAGTTCAATACGAGCAGTACTTC.

This clonotype was picked up a small number of times. The chain uses TRBV12-3 or TRBV12-4 and TRBJ2-1; 7 positions match TRBD2. J gave up 6 bases and V 6 bases, and 14 bases lay outside the gene matches. The CDR3 sequence is 16 residues long. The DNA of the CDR3 is TGTGCCAGCAGCCGGGTGGGGGAGGGCCCGGGCAATGAGCAGTTCTTC. It codes for CASSRVGEGPGNEQFF.

This clonotype was seen many times. The genes are TRBV12-3 or TRBV12-4 and TRBJ2-1, with a weak D call TRBD2 (7 bases). The ends were cut back, 5 bases at V and 7 bases at J, with 18 bases in the middle. The CDR3 has 15 residues. CDR3 sequence reads: CASSPSGGLGNEQFF. In DNA, the CDR3 is TGTGCCAGCAGTCCATCGGGGGGCCTGGGGAATGAGCAGTTCTTC.

This clonotype was found a few times. This sequence joins TRBV12-3 or TRBV12-4 and TRBJ2-2, with 8 bases fitting TRBD2. The CDR3 sequence is 17 residues long. Trimming removed 5 bases from V and 1 base from J; junction bases left unmatched: 9. The CDR3 DNA is TGTGCCAGCAGTCCACCTTATAGCGGGGAGAACACCGGGGAGCTGTTTTTT. This translates into CASSPPYSGENTGELFF.